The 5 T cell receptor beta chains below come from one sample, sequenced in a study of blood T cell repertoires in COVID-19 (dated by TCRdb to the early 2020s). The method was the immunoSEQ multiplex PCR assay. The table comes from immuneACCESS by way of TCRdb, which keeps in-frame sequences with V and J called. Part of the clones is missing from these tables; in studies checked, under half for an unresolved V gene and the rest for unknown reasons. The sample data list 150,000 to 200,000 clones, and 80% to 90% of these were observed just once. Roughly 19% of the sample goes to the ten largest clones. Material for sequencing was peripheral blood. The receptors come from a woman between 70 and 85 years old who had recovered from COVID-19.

DNA of the CDR3: TGTGCCACCAGCACTACTAGCGGGCCCACCGGGGAGCTGTTTTTT. Its translation: CATSTTSGPTGELFF. The chain uses TRBV15 and TRBJ2-2; 9 bases align to TRBD2. CDR3 size: 15 residues. V dropped 4 bases and J dropped 4; count of bases not matched to a gene: 4. From germline, CDR1 is LNHNV and CDR2 YYDKDF (reference sequence). The complete variable domain, with remaining parts taken from reference TRBV15 and TRBJ2-2, reads DAMVIQNPRYQVTQFGKPVTLSCSQTLNHNVMYWYQQKSSQAPKLLFHYYDKDFNNEADTPDNFQSRRPNTSFCFLDIRSPGLGDTAMYLCATSTTSGPTGELFFGEGSRLTVL.

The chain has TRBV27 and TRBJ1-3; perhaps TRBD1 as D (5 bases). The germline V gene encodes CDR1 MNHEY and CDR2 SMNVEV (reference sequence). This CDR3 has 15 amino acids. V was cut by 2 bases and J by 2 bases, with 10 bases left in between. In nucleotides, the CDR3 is TGTGCCAGCAGTTTAAGGGCAGGGCCTGGAAACACCATATATTTT. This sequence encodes CASSLRAGPGNTIYF.

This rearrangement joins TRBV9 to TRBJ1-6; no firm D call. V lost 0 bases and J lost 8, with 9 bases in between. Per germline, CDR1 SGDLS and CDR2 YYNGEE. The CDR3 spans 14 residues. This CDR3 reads CASSVAAPDSPLHF. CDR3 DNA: TGTGCCAGCAGCGTAGCTGCCCCGGATTCACCCCTCCACTTT.

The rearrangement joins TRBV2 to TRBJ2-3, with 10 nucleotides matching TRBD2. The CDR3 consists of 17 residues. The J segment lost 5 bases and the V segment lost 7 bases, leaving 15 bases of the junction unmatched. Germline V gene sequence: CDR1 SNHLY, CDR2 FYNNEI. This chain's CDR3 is CASILLEREGRLDTQYF. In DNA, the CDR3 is TGTGCCAGCATCCTCCTTGAGCGGGAGGGCCGGTTAGATACGCAGTATTTT.

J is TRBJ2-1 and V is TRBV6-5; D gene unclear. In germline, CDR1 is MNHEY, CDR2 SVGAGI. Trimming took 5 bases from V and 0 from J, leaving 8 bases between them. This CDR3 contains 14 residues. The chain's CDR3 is CASSPLGSYNEQFF. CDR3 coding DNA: TGTGCCAGCAGTCCACTCGGCTCCTACAATGAGCAGTTCTTC.